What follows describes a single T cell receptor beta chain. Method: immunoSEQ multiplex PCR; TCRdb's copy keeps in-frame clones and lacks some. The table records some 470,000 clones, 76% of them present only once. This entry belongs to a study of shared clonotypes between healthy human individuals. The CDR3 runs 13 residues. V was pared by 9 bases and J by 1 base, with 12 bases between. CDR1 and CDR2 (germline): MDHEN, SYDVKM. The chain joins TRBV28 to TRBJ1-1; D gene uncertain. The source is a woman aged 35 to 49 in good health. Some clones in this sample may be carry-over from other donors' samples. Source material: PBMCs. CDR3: CASYSLGNTEAFF. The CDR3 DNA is TGTGCCAGTTACAGCCTCGGGAACACTGAAGCTTTCTTT.